Listed below are T cell receptor beta chains from one sample, sequenced in a study of T-cell memory formation after mild COVID-19. TCRdb called the 5' RACE reads again in MiXCR, with one record for every CDR3 protein. The sample shows approximately 390,000 distinct CDR3 sequences, approximately 15% of them seen only once. What was sequenced was PBMCs or a T cell subset sorted from them (not recorded which). The receptors come from a man aged 18-30 years who had mild COVID-19 (a few samples of this study predate the infection). Cell type and time point are not known. Both conserved end residues are part of each CDR3.

v_gene | CDR3aa
TRBV18 | CASSTTGANVLTF
TRBV30 | CAWSAGTGFGNQPQHF
TRBV9 | CASSVSWGGAYEQYF
TRBV6-2/TRBV6-3 | CASSYGMSRGWSTEAFF
TRBV6-5 | CASSPGPGEKLFF
TRBV7-2 | CASSLAYGGPGSGELFF
TRBV19 | CASSGQGTVTGELFF
TRBV6-2/TRBV6-3 | CASSQRQGYYNSPLHF
TRBV20-1 | CSAPNQNTEAFF
TRBV12-3/TRBV12-4 | CASIDGATEAFF
TRBV29-1 | CSVEDRGNGANVLTF
TRBV7-9 | CASSFTDGSQPQHF
TRBV6-6 | CASRWGIMNTEAFF
TRBV2 | CASSESNRAYEQYF
TRBV7-2 | CASSLSQGAGRELFF
TRBV6-5 | CASSYTETGGPYGYTF
TRBV5-1 | CASSLAQRTEAFF
TRBV6-2/TRBV6-3 | CASSDGEGPQHF
TRBV7-6 | CASSGQGMGEQFF
TRBV5-1 | CASSWGPETETQYF
TRBV5-5 | CASSFRGGPNNEQFF
TRBV5-1 | CASSLSGGAEQPQHF